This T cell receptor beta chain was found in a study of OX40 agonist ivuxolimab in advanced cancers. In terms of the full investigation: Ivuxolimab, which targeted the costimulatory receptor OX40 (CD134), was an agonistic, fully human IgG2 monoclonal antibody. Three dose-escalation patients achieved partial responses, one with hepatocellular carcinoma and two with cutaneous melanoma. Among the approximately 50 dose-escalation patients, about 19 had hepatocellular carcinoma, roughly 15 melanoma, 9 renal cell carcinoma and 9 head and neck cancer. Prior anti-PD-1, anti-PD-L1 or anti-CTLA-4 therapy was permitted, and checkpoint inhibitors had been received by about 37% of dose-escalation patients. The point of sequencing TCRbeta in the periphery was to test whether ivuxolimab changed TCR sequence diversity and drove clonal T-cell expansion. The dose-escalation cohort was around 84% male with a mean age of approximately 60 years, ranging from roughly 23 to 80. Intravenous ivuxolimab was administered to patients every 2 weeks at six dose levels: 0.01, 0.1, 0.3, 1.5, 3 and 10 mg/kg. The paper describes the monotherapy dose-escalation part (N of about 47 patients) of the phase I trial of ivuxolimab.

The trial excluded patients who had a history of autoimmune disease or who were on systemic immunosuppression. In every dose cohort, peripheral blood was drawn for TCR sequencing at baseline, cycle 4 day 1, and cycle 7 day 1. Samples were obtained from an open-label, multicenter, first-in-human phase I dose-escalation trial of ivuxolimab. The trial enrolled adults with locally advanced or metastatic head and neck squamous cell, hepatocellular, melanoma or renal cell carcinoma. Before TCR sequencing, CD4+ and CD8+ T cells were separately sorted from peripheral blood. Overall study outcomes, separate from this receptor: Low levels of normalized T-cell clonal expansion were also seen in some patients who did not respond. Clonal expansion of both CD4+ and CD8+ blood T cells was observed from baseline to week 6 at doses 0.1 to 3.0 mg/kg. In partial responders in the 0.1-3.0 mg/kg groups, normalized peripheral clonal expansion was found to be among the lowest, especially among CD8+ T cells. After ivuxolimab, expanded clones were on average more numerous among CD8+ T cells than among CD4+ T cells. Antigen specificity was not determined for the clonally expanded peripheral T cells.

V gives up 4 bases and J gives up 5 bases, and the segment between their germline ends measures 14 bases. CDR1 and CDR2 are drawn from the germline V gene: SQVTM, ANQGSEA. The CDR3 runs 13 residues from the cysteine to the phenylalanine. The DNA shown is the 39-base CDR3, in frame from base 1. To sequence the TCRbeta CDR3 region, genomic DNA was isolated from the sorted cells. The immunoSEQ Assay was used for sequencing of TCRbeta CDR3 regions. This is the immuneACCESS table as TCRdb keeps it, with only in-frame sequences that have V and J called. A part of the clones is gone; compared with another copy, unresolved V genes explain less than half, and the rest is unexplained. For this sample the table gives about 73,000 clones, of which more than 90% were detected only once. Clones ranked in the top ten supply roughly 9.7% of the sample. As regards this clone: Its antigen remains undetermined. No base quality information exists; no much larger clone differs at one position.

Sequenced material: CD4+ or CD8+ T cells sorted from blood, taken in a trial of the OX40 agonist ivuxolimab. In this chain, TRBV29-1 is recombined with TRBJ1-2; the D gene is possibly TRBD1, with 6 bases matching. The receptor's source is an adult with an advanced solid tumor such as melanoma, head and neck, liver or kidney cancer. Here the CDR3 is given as CSVGPKGVYGYTF. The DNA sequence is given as TGCAGCGTTGGGCCGAAGGGGGTGTATGGCTACACCTTC. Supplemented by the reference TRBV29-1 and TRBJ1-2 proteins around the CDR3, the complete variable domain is SAVISQKPSRDICQRGTSLTIQCQVDSQVTMMFWYRQQPGQSLTLIATANQGSEATYESGFVIDKFPISRPNLTFSTLTVSNMSPEDSSIYLCSVGPKGVYGYTFGSGTRLTVV.